A single sample gave rise to the 21 T cell receptor beta chains below, sequenced in a study of PD-L1 blockade in urothelial cancer. Measured with immunoSEQ multiplex PCR; TCRdb has only the in-frame clones, and not every one. The table lists 49,000 or so clones, just over 85% of them singletons. Indicated time point: pretreatment peripheral blood. This sample comprised PBMCs, obtained around atezolizumab (anti-PD-L1) treatment. These receptors all come from a man in his 60s with urothelial cancer.

This clone appeared once. CDR3 DNA sequence: TGTGCCAGCAGTCCCGGACTAAGCTCCTACGAGCAGTACTTC. Translating it yields CASSPGLSSYEQYF. The chain recombines TRBV7-2 with TRBJ2-7, with D perhaps matching TRBD2 (6 bases). Germline CDR1 is SGHTA and CDR2 is FQGNSA. The V and J ends lost 6 bases and 0 bases respectively, with 12 bases between them. The CDR3 spans 14 residues.

This clone was counted a single time. The chain couples TRBV7-3 to TRBJ2-5; TRBD2 agrees at 8 bases. The CDR3 contains 14 residues. With 0 bases clipped from V and 4 bases from J, the junction kept 1 base outside the gene matches. CDR1 is SGHTA, CDR2 FQGTGA, per germline. The CDR3 sequence: CASSLTGTRETQYF. DNA of the CDR3: TGTGCCAGCAGCTTAACCGGGACTAGAGAGACCCAGTACTTC.

The chain links TRBV5-1 to TRBJ1-1; 8 bases are shared with TRBD1. After removal of 4 bases from V and 5 bases from J, the junction contained 4 bases not matched to a gene. The CDR3 length is 13 residues. Germline CDR1 and CDR2: SGHRS and YFSETQ. The chain's CDR3 is CASSHRQGTEAFF. CDR3 bases: TGCGCCAGCAGCCACCGACAGGGGACTGAAGCTTTCTTT.

This rearrangement joins TRBV5-4 to TRBJ1-2, with a possible D match to TRBD1 (5 bases). Deletions cut 1 base from V and 3 bases from J, with 7 bases between. The CDR3 consists of 13 residues. Germline V gives CDR1 SGHNT, CDR2 YYREEE (reference sequence). This CDR3 reads CASSLLGDYGYTF. DNA of the CDR3: TGTGCCAGCAGCTTGTTAGGGGACTATGGCTACACCTTC.

J is TRBJ1-6 and V is TRBV19; a weak D match, TRBD1 (6 bases). V lost 6 bases to trimming and J lost 10 bases, with 10 bases between them. Germline values: CDR1 LNHDA, CDR2 SQIVND (reference sequence). This CDR3 contains 12 residues. In DNA, the CDR3 is TGTGCCAGTAGAGGGGGAAACTCACCCCTCCACTTT. Amino acids: CASRGGNSPLHF.

The chain combines TRBV2 with TRBJ1-5; the D gene is possibly TRBD1 (6 bases). This CDR3 is built from 15 residues. CDR1 is SNHLY, CDR2 FYNNEI, per germline. The germline V and J ends were trimmed by 3 bases and 1 base, with 10 bases remaining between them. The CDR3 coding sequence is TGTGCCAGCAGTGAGGGACAATCAAGCAATCAGCCCCAGCATTTT. Its protein product is CASSEGQSSNQPQHF.

A single count supports this clone. The chain links TRBV7-8 to TRBJ2-2, with TRBD2 identical over 7 bases. The junction had 14 bases not matched to a gene; V was cut back by 4 bases and J by 6 bases. Germline V CDR1 and CDR2: SGHVS, FQNEAQ. The CDR3 extends over 17 amino acids. The CDR3 reads CASSYSPSGTRPGELFF. The CDR3 nucleotides read TGTGCCAGCAGCTACTCACCCAGCGGGACGCGACCCGGGGAGCTGTTTTTT.

The chain is built from TRBV30 and TRBJ2-2, with 7 bases lining up with TRBD1. Germline-derived CDR1 and CDR2 are GTSNPN and SVGIG (reference sequence). V lost 4 bases and J lost 3; bases outside the gene matches: 14. This CDR3 region has 17 residues. The DNA of the CDR3 is TGTGCCTGGATGGGACAGTTAAAATTCACCTACACCGGGGAGCTGTTTTTT. This sequence encodes CAWMGQLKFTYTGELFF.

The J gene is TRBJ1-1, the V gene TRBV6-5; D remains ambiguous. This CDR3 has 15 residues. Germline V lookup: CDR1 MNHEY, CDR2 SVGAGI. Between the trimmed V and J ends, which lost 2 bases and 0 bases, there was a span of 10 bases. CDR3 residues: CASSYRDKMNTEAFF. Here the CDR3 DNA reads TGTGCCAGCAGTTACCGGGATAAGATGAACACTGAAGCTTTCTTT.

V and J are TRBV19 and TRBJ2-2; maybe TRBD1 (5 bases). Germline V gives CDR1 LNHDA, CDR2 SQIVND (reference sequence). The ends were cut back, 5 bases at V and 4 bases at J, with 26 bases in the middle. The CDR3 is 19 amino acids. In DNA form, the CDR3 reads TGTGCCAGTAGTCGATATGGGTTAGGGGCCGAGTCAGGCACCGGGGAGCTGTTTTTT. Residues: CASSRYGLGAESGTGELFF.

The chain recombines TRBV4-2 with TRBJ2-7; D might be TRBD2 (6 bases). Germline CDR1 is LGHNA and CDR2 is YNFKEQ. This CDR3 has 15 amino acids. V lost 0 bases and J 5 bases, leaving 14 bases between the germline ends. DNA for the CDR3: TGTGCCAGCAGCCAAGAAAGTCTAGCGCTCGACGAGCAGTACTTC. As protein: CASSQESLALDEQYF.

The V call is TRBV7-9, the J call TRBJ2-7; 9 bases fit TRBD2. CDR3 length: 15 amino acids. The germline gives CDR1 SEHNR, CDR2 FQNEAQ (reference sequence). The ends lost 5 bases at V and 5 bases at J; junction bases unmatched: 10. The CDR3 DNA sequence: TGTGCCAGCAGCCCGTCAGGACTAGCGCTCCACGAGCAGTACTTC. Encoded protein: CASSPSGLALHEQYF.

This chain joins TRBV9 and TRBJ1-2; no firm D call. Germline CDR1 reads SGDLS; CDR2 reads YYNGEE. The CDR3 runs to 11 residues. Trimming cost V 6 bases and J 4 bases, with 7 bases left between them. CDR3 region: CASTRGYGYTF. CDR3 nucleotide sequence: TGTGCCAGCACTCGGGGCTATGGCTACACCTTC.

The gene calls are TRBV5-4 and TRBJ2-7, with a tentative D call TRBD1 (8 bases). This CDR3 region has 15 residues. The V gene lost 2 bases and the J gene lost 2 bases, with 14 bases spanning the gap. Germline V gene sequence: CDR1 SGHNT, CDR2 YYREEE (reference sequence). CDR3 in DNA: TGTGCCAGCAGCTTAAGCGGGACAGGTGCCTACGAGCAGTACTTC. Translation gives CASSLSGTGAYEQYF.

This clone has just one count. This chain links TRBV4-1 with TRBJ2-1; 10 bases map to TRBD2. This CDR3 comprises 18 residues. Trimming removed 0 bases from V and 1 base from J; junction bases left unmatched: 6. Germline CDR1 is MGHRA and CDR2 is YSYEKL. The CDR3 DNA is TGCGCCAGCAGCCAAGAGCTAGCGGGAGCCCTATCCTACAATGAGCAGTTCTTC. Translated: CASSQELAGALSYNEQFF.

The chain recombines TRBV19 with TRBJ2-1, with TRBD2 matching over 12 bases. CDR1 and CDR2 from the germline V gene are LNHDA and SQIVND (reference sequence). The CDR3 runs 19 residues. The V gene end was trimmed by 5 bases and the J gene end by 0 bases; junction bases not matched to a gene: 11. In DNA form, the CDR3 reads TGTGCCAGTAGTTCATACGGGACTAGCGGGCTTAGCTCCTACAATGAGCAGTTCTTC. It codes for CASSSYGTSGLSSYNEQFF.

The genes are TRBV2 and TRBJ2-7; the match to TRBD2 covers 9 bases. This CDR3 is 14 amino acids long. Germline CDR1 and CDR2: SNHLY and FYNNEI. Trimming took 3 bases from V and 2 from J; bases not matched to a gene: 2. This chain's CDR3 is CASSETSGPYEQYF. CDR3 DNA sequence: TGTGCCAGCAGTGAGACTAGCGGCCCCTACGAGCAGTACTTC.

This rearrangement joins TRBV7-9 to TRBJ1-2, with D uncertain. Germline V lookup: CDR1 SEHNR, CDR2 FQNEAQ (reference sequence). V was cut by 1 base and J by 4 bases, with 16 bases left in between. The CDR3 has 16 residues. CDR3 residues: CASSLEVAVRRYGYTF. Written as DNA, the CDR3 is TGTGCCAGCAGCTTAGAGGTGGCGGTCCGGCGCTATGGCTACACCTTC.

This rearrangement joins TRBV2 to TRBJ2-5; D is possibly TRBD2 (6 bases). Germline V gene data show CDR1 as SNHLY and CDR2 as FYNNEI. Trimming removed 9 bases from V and 0 bases from J, with 11 bases in between. The CDR3 has 13 amino acids. DNA for the CDR3: TGTGCCAGTTCCGGGAGCCACCAAGAGACCCAGTACTTC. Translated: CASSGSHQETQYF.

The gene calls are TRBV7-8 and TRBJ2-7, with TRBD2 matching 8 bases. Germline V gene data show CDR1 as SGHVS and CDR2 as FQNEAQ. The CDR3 loop spans 15 amino acids. V lost 7 bases to trimming and J lost 7 bases; unmatched junction nucleotides: 15. DNA for the CDR3: TGTGCCAGCACCCGCCGGGACGGGAGGGCCGGAGAGCAGTACTTC. It specifies CASTRRDGRAGEQYF.

V is TRBV6-1 and J is TRBJ1-5; D is unresolved. Trimming left V 2 bases short and J 5 bases short, with 13 bases between. Germline CDR1 is MNHNS and CDR2 is SASEGT. The CDR3 runs to 15 residues. The CDR3 sequence: CASSELHHGDQPQHF. CDR3 in DNA: TGTGCCAGCAGTGAACTCCACCACGGGGATCAGCCCCAGCATTTT.